This T cell receptor (beta chain) was profiled in a study of shared clonotypes between healthy human individuals. Trimming took off 5 bases at V and 2 bases at J, with 11 bases between the two ends. The CDR3 extends over 14 amino acids. Germline V CDR1 and CDR2: SGHDT, YYEEEE. This table comes from immunoSEQ multiplex PCR, and its TCRdb copy is limited to in-frame clones, with some not included. Seen here are over a million clones, nearly 99% observed once, and the top ten hold about 0.45%. Concerning this clone itself: The antigen is not known.

The study, taken as a whole, reports: The study generally estimated greater richness for naive than memory subsets.

This TCR was sampled from a man younger than 45 in good health. This rearrangement joins TRBV5-6 to TRBJ1-3; the D gene is possibly TRBD1 (5 bases). Sequencing was performed on naive CD4+ T cells sorted from blood. Subset meaning: CD45RA+ positively selected. The CDR3 DNA sequence: TGTGCCAGCAGTTTCGGGGGAGCTGGAAACACCATATATTTT. It specifies CASSFGGAGNTIYF.